This is a list of T cell receptor beta chains from one sample in a study of neurological immune-mediated disorders. One entry per CDR3 protein results from TCRdb running MiXCR on the 5' RACE reads. The sample lists about 59,000 distinct CDR3 sequences; under 4.5% were seen once. The source material was PBMCs. The receptors shown here come from a woman aged 25 to 39 with multiple sclerosis. Each CDR3 is given with its conserved first and last residue. D genes are given only for firm matches. Some rows have no size entry. The others give once, few or many, or a class for an expanded clone.

j_call: TRBJ1-1; clone_size: many; v_call: TRBV20-1; d_call: -; cdr3_nt: TGCAGTGCACGAGGACACGGGGGGAACACTGAAGCTTTCTTT; cdr3_aa: CSARGHGGNTEAFF
j_call: TRBJ2-3; clone_size: many; v_call: TRBV18; d_call: -; cdr3_nt: TGTGCCAGCTCACCTCCGGCTATTACAGATACGCAGTATTTT; cdr3_aa: CASSPPAITDTQYF
j_call: TRBJ1-1; clone_size: many; v_call: TRBV12-3/TRBV12-4; d_call: -; cdr3_nt: TGTGCCAGCAGTTCCCGGACGGGCAGGGAAGATGAAGCTTTCTTT; cdr3_aa: CASSSRTGREDEAFF
j_call: TRBJ2-2; clone_size: few; v_call: TRBV5-1; d_call: TRBD1; cdr3_nt: TGCGCCAGCAGCTGGACAGGGTTACCGTGGACCGGGGAGCTGTTTTTT; cdr3_aa: CASSWTGLPWTGELFF
j_call: TRBJ1-4; clone_size: many; v_call: TRBV4-1; d_call: -; cdr3_nt: TGCGCCAGCAGCCAAGTCTTCCAGGGGCTAGGGTCGACTAATGAAAAACTGTTTTTT; cdr3_aa: CASSQVFQGLGSTNEKLFF
j_call: TRBJ1-4; clone_size: many; v_call: TRBV29-1; d_call: -; cdr3_nt: TGCAGCGTTGAAGCCATTGCGGGGAAAGAATTGTTTTTT; cdr3_aa: CSVEAIAGKELFF
j_call: TRBJ2-2; clone_size: many; v_call: TRBV7-2; d_call: TRBD1; cdr3_nt: TGTGCCAGCAGCTTAGGGTACAGGGGGGCCGGGGAGCTGTTTTTT; cdr3_aa: CASSLGYRGAGELFF
j_call: TRBJ2-1; clone_size: many; v_call: TRBV12-3/TRBV12-4; d_call: TRBD1; cdr3_nt: TGTGCCAGCAGTGCAGACAGGGGCTCCTACAATGAGCAGTTCTTC; cdr3_aa: CASSADRGSYNEQFF
j_call: TRBJ2-3; clone_size: many; v_call: TRBV6-5; d_call: TRBD1; cdr3_nt: TGTGCCAGCAGGCGGGACAGGGGGGCAGATACGCAGTATTTT; cdr3_aa: CASRRDRGADTQYF
j_call: TRBJ1-3; clone_size: few; v_call: TRBV7-9; d_call: -; cdr3_nt: TGTGCCAGCAGCCAGCCAGGGGCAGAGCGGGACACCATATATTTT; cdr3_aa: CASSQPGAERDTIYF
j_call: TRBJ2-2; clone_size: many; v_call: TRBV29-1; d_call: -; cdr3_nt: TGCAGCGTAGAACAGGGTTATACCGGGGAGCTGTTTTTT; cdr3_aa: CSVEQGYTGELFF
j_call: TRBJ2-2; clone_size: many; v_call: TRBV12-3/TRBV12-4; d_call: -; cdr3_nt: TGTGCCAGCAGTCGAGACTCGGGGACCGGGGAGCTGTTTTTT; cdr3_aa: CASSRDSGTGELFF
j_call: TRBJ1-6; clone_size: -; v_call: TRBV27; d_call: -; cdr3_nt: TGTGCCAGCACTATAAGGAGAGCCTATAATTCACCCCTCAACTTT; cdr3_aa: CASTIRRAYNSPLNF
j_call: TRBJ2-1; clone_size: many; v_call: TRBV10-3; d_call: TRBD2; cdr3_nt: TGTGCCGCGACGGGACTAGCAGATGAGCAGTTCTTC; cdr3_aa: CAATGLADEQFF
j_call: TRBJ2-5; clone_size: many; v_call: TRBV5-1; d_call: -; cdr3_nt: TGCGCCAGCAGCTTGGCCCCCGGGACTTCGACATTTACCCAGTACTTC; cdr3_aa: CASSLAPGTSTFTQYF
j_call: TRBJ1-3; clone_size: few; v_call: TRBV4-1; d_call: TRBD1; cdr3_nt: TGCGCCAGCAGCCAAACGACAGGGCCCGGAAAAACCATATATTTT; cdr3_aa: CASSQTTGPGKTIYF
j_call: TRBJ1-6; clone_size: many; v_call: TRBV7-6; d_call: -; cdr3_nt: TGTGCCAGCACCGATGGGCGGCGGTCGAATTCACCCCTCCACTTT; cdr3_aa: CASTDGRRSNSPLHF
j_call: TRBJ1-1; clone_size: few; v_call: TRBV5-6; d_call: -; cdr3_nt: TGTGCCAGCAGCTTGGCTGGGCGGGCGAAGACTGAAGCTTTCTTT; cdr3_aa: CASSLAGRAKTEAFF
j_call: TRBJ1-2; clone_size: many; v_call: TRBV29-1; d_call: TRBD1; cdr3_nt: TGCAGCGTTGAAGGGGACAGGTACTCGGAACGTGGCTACACCTTC; cdr3_aa: CSVEGDRYSERGYTF
j_call: TRBJ2-1; clone_size: many; v_call: TRBV20-1; d_call: TRBD2; cdr3_nt: TGCAGTGCTAACTTGGCTAGCGGGAGGGCCATAACCAATGAGCAGTTCTTC; cdr3_aa: CSANLASGRAITNEQFF
j_call: TRBJ1-6; clone_size: -; v_call: TRBV5-1; d_call: -; cdr3_nt: TGCGCCAGCAGCTTGGATGGCGGGGGCTCTCAGCCCCTCCACTTT; cdr3_aa: CASSLDGGGSQPLHF
j_call: TRBJ1-5; clone_size: many; v_call: TRBV10-3; d_call: -; cdr3_nt: TGTGCCATCAGGGATAGCAATCAGCCCCAGCATTTT; cdr3_aa: CAIRDSNQPQHF
j_call: TRBJ2-5; clone_size: many; v_call: TRBV11-2; d_call: -; cdr3_nt: TGTGCCAGCAGCCCAAAAGAGACCCAGTACTTC; cdr3_aa: CASSPKETQYF
j_call: TRBJ2-6; clone_size: many; v_call: TRBV3-1; d_call: -; cdr3_nt: TGTGCCAGCAGCCAAAGTTCTACTGGGGCCAACGTCCTGACTTTC; cdr3_aa: CASSQSSTGANVLTF
j_call: TRBJ1-1; clone_size: many; v_call: TRBV5-1; d_call: -; cdr3_nt: TGCGCCAGCAGCCGTTCGACGGGAATCGCTGAAGCTTTCTTT; cdr3_aa: CASSRSTGIAEAFF
j_call: TRBJ2-1; clone_size: many; v_call: TRBV29-1; d_call: TRBD2; cdr3_nt: TGCAGCGGTGGACTAGCGGGGCAGCAGTTCTTC; cdr3_aa: CSGGLAGQQFF
j_call: TRBJ2-7; clone_size: many; v_call: TRBV9; d_call: -; cdr3_nt: TGTGCCAGCAGCCCAATACAAGGGCAGGGGACCTACGAGCAGTACTTC; cdr3_aa: CASSPIQGQGTYEQYF
j_call: TRBJ1-1; clone_size: many; v_call: TRBV4-3; d_call: -; cdr3_nt: TGCGCCAGCAGCCAAGTCCTTGGGGGCACTGAAGCTTTCTTT; cdr3_aa: CASSQVLGGTEAFF